What follows are 5 T cell receptor beta chains derived from one specimen sequenced in a study of T cell responses to AZD1222 COVID-19 vaccine. TCRdb's table, derived via immunoSEQ multiplex PCR, lists solely in-frame clones and lacks some. The sample lists 95,000 to 150,000 clones; roughly 88% were seen once. The specimen comprised peripheral blood, sampled on day 0 of AZD1222 vaccination. These receptor sequences come from an adult in good health.

This rearrangement joins TRBV19 to TRBJ2-3; D perhaps matches TRBD2 (5 bases). This CDR3 comprises 14 residues. The germline V gene encodes CDR1 LNHDA and CDR2 SQIVND (reference sequence). V lost 3 bases and J lost 2, with 9 bases in between. The chain's CDR3 is CASSMGSNTDTQYF. CDR3 coding DNA: TGTGCCAGTAGTATGGGGAGTAACACAGATACGCAGTATTTT.

The chain employs TRBV7-2 and TRBJ2-3; D call uncertain. The CDR3 loop spans 14 amino acids. From germline, CDR1 is SGHTA and CDR2 FQGNSA. V dropped 3 bases and J dropped 0 bases, with 7 bases sitting between them. Here the CDR3 DNA reads TGTGCCAGCAGCTTCCACGGGAGCACAGATACGCAGTATTTT. Amino acid sequence: CASSFHGSTDTQYF.

V is TRBV11-2 and J is TRBJ1-2, with D perhaps TRBD1 (5 bases). The CDR3 is 15 residues long. Germline CDR1 is SGHAT and CDR2 is FQNNGV. Trimming removed 1 base at V and 4 bases at J, with 13 bases between. CDR3 bases: TGTGCCAGCAGCTTAGCTCAGGCCGGGGGCTATGGCTACACCTTC. This codes for CASSLAQAGGYGYTF.

This clone showed up just a few times. V usage is TRBV11-2 and J usage is TRBJ1-1; D perhaps matches TRBD1 (6 bases). This CDR3 spans 13 amino acids. V lost 3 bases and J 4 bases, leaving 9 bases between the germline ends. From germline, CDR1 is SGHAT and CDR2 FQNNGV. The CDR3 loop reads CASSFSGVTEAFF. In DNA, the CDR3 is TGTGCCAGCAGCTTTTCAGGGGTCACTGAAGCTTTCTTT.

The V gene is TRBV4-2, the J gene TRBJ2-3; 10 bases are a match to TRBD2. Germline-derived CDR1 and CDR2 are LGHNA and YNFKEQ. The V gene end was trimmed by 4 bases and the J gene end by 3 bases; junction bases not matched to a gene: 7. This CDR3 is 16 amino acids long. The CDR3 protein is CASSPYSGGVTDTQYF. The DNA of the CDR3 is TGTGCCAGCAGCCCGTACAGCGGGGGGGTAACAGATACGCAGTATTTT.